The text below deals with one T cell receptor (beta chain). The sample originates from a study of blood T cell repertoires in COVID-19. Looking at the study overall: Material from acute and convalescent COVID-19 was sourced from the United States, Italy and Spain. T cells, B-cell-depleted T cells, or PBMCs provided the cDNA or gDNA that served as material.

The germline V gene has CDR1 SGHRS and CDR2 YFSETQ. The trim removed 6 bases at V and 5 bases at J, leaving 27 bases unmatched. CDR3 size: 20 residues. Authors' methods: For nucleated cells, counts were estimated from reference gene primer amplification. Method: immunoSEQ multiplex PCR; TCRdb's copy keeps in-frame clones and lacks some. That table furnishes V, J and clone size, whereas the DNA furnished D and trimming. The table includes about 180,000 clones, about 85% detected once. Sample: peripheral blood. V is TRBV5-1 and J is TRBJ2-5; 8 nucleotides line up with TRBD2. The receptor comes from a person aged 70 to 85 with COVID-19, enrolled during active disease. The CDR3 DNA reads TGCGCCAGCACCCCTCGATCCACCCGGGGACCAAACCGGGGGGGCGAGACCCAGTACTTC. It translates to CASTPRSTRGPNRGGETQYF.